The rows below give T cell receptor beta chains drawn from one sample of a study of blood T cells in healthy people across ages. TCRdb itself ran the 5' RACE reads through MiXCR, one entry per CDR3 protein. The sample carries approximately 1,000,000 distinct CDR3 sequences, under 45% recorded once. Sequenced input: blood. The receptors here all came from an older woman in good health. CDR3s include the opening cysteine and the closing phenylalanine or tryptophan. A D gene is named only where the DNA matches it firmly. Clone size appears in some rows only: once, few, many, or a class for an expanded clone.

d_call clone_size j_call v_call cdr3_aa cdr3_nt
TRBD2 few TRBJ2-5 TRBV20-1 CSAPIAGGRQETQYF TGCAGTGCACCGATAGCGGGAGGGCGACAAGAGACCCAGTACTTC
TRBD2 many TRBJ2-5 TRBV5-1 CASSLASGREETQYF TGCGCCAGCAGCTTGGCTAGCGGGAGGGAAGAGACCCAGTACTTC
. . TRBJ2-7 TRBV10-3 CAISSTGSTQDEQYF TGTGCCATCAGTTCTACCGGGAGCACACAGGACGAGCAGTACTTC
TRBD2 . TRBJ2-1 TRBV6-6 CASASGRRSYNEQFF TGTGCCAGCGCCAGCGGGAGGAGGTCCTACAATGAGCAGTTCTTC
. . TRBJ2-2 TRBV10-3 CAISSPPANTGELFF TGTGCCATCAGCTCCCCACCCGCGAACACCGGGGAGCTGTTTTTT
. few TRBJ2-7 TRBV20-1 CSASSTGGYEQYF TGCAGTGCTAGTTCCACCGGGGGCTACGAGCAGTACTTC
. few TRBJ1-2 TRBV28 CASRLRGYTF TGTGCCAGCAGACTGAGGGGCTACACCTTC
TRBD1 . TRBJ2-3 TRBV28 CASSFGTGPWYF TGTGCCAGCAGTTTCGGGACAGGCCCCTGGTATTTT
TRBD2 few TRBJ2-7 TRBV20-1 CSARGVGTSGNYEQYF TGCAGTGCTAGAGGGGTCGGGACTAGCGGAAATTACGAGCAGTACTTC
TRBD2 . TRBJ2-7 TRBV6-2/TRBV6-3 CASSQTSGIYNEQYF TGTGCCAGCAGCCAGACTAGCGGGATTTACAATGAGCAGTACTTC
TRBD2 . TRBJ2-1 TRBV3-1 CASSQEGPSGPLYNEQFF TGTGCCAGCAGCCAAGAGGGGCCTAGCGGGCCACTCTACAATGAGCAGTTCTTC
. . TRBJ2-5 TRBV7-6 CASSLVSFQETQYF TGTGCCAGCAGCTTAGTCTCTTTCCAAGAGACCCAGTACTTC
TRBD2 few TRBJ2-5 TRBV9 CASSPSSGGNQETQYF TGTGCCAGCAGCCCGAGTTCGGGAGGCAACCAAGAGACCCAGTACTTC
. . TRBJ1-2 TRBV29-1 CSVDRDSNYGYTF TGCAGCGTTGACAGGGACTCTAACTATGGCTACACCTTC
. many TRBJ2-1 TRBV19 CASTNDHEQFF TGTGCCAGTACTAATGACCATGAGCAGTTCTTC
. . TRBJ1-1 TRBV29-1 CSATGDREAFF TGCAGCGCCACAGGCGACCGTGAAGCTTTCTTT
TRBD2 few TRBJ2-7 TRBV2 CASKQGTSGSHEQYF TGTGCCAGCAAACAGGGGACTAGCGGGAGCCACGAGCAGTACTTC
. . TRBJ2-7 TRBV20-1 CSAKVQYF TGCAGTGCTAAGGTGCAGTACTTC
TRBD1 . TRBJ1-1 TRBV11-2 CASSLVGSGGIMNTEAFF TGTGCCAGCAGCTTAGTTGGGTCAGGGGGGATCATGAACACTGAAGCTTTCTTT
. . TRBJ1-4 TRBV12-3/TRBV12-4 CASSLGGRIYEKLFF TGTGCCAGCAGTTTGGGGGGGCGCATTTATGAAAAACTGTTTTTT
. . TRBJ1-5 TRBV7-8 CASSPSPAWSASNQPQHF TGTGCCAGCAGCCCGAGTCCCGCGTGGTCAGCTAGCAATCAGCCCCAGCATTTT
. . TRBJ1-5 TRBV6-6 CASSHYRDNQPQHF TGTGCCAGCAGTCACTACAGGGACAATCAGCCCCAGCATTTT
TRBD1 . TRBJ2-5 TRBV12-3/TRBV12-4 CASSPDRGKYQETQYF TGTGCCAGCAGTCCAGACAGGGGAAAGTACCAAGAGACCCAGTACTTC
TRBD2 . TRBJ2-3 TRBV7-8 CASSRGAGGRTDTQYF TGTGCCAGCAGCCGAGGAGCGGGAGGTAGAACAGATACGCAGTATTTT